This is a list of T cell receptor beta chains from one sample in a study of identical twins. TCRdb reprocessed the 5' RACE reads with MiXCR, giving one entry per CDR3 protein. Altogether 690,000 or so distinct CDR3 sequences are present, 8.6% being singletons, with the ten largest covering more than 0.75%. This same sample was also part of a study on yellow fever vaccine responses in identical twins.

The source material was PBMCs. The receptors were sampled from a woman aged 18-30 years in good health. Both conserved end residues are trimmed from each CDR3. Expanded clones get a size class; other rows say once, few or many, or leave the size out.

V gene | clone size | CDR3 protein
TRBV3-1 | few | ASSLSGGHYNEQF
TRBV6-1 | - | ASSEAGPGGYEQY
TRBV5-6 | - | AMSRGPGYEQY
TRBV3-1 | - | ASSRLTEAF
TRBV29-1 | - | SGTRASSSYNEQF
TRBV12-3/TRBV12-4 | - | ASSLVGLGGGFGETQY
TRBV20-1 | few | SARDFWMVEQAMNTEAF
TRBV7-2 | - | ASQGTSGYEQY
TRBV7-3 | many | ASSLVAGGADTQY
TRBV4-3 | - | ASSQDRFGNQPQH
TRBV6-4 | - | ASSASGGALNTGELF
TRBV27 | many | ASSLRQSYGYT
TRBV27 | - | ASGRWGGTGANVLT
TRBV12-3/TRBV12-4 | few | ASSLRGGSGRLGKETQY
TRBV7-2 | - | ASDGGGMEQY
TRBV7-9 | few | ASSSGQVNTYEQY